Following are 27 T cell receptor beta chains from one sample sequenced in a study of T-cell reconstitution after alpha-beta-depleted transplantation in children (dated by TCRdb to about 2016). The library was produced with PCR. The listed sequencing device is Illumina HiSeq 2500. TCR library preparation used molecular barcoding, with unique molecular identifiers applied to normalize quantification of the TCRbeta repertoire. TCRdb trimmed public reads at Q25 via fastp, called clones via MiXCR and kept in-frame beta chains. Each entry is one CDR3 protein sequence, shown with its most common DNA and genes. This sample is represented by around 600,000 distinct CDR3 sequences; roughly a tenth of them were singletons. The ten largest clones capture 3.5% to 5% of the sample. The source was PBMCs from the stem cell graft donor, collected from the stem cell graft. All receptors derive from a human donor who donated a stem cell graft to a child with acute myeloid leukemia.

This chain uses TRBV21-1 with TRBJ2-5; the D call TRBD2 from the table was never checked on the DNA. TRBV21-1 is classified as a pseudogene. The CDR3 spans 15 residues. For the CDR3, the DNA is TGTGCCAGCAGCAGATGGGACTTCCTGCAAGAGACCCAGTACTTC. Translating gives CASSRWDFLQETQYF.

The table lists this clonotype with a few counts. CDR3 amino acids: CASSQGGSSTDTQHF. As DNA, the CDR3 is TGTGCCAGCAGCCAAGGGGGCTCTAGCACAGATACGCAGCATTTT. The chain links TRBV3-1 to TRBJ2-3; a possible D gene is TRBD1 (5 bases). The J call may be faulty, since TRBJ1-5 better matches the DNA end. Germline CDR1 LGHDT, CDR2 YNNKEL (reference sequence). This CDR3 has 15 amino acids.

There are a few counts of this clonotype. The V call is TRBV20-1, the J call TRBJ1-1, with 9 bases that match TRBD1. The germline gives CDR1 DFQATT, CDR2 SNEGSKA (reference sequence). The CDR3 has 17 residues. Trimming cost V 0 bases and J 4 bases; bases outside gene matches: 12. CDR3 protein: CSARDWTGVGLSTEAFF. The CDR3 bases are TGCAGTGCTAGAGATTGGACAGGGGTAGGCTTGAGCACTGAAGCTTTCTTT.

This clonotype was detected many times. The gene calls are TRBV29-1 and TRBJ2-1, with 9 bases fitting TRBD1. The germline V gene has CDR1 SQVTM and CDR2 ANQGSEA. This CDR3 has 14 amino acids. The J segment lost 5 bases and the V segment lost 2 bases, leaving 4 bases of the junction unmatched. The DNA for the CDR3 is TGCAGCGTTGAATGGACAGGGGATGACAATGAGCAGTTCTTC. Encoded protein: CSVEWTGDDNEQFF.

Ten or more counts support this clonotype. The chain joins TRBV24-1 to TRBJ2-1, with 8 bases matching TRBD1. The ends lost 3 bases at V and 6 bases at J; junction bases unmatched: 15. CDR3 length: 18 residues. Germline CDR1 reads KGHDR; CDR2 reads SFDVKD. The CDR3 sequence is CATSDPGQGGVAANEQFF. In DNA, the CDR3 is TGTGCCACCAGTGATCCTGGACAGGGCGGAGTAGCGGCCAATGAGCAGTTCTTC.

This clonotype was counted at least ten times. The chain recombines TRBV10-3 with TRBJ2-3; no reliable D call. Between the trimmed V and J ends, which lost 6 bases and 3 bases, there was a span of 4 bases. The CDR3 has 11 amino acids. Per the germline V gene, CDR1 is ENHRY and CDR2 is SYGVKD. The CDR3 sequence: CAIRGTDTQYF. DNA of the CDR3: TGTGCCATCAGGGGTACAGATACGCAGTATTTT.

The CDR3 is CSVETGAETQYF. The CDR3, as DNA: TGCAGCGTTGAGACAGGGGCGGAGACCCAGTACTTC. V and J are TRBV29-1 and TRBJ2-5, with TRBD1 matching 8 bases. CDR3 size: 12 residues. In germline, CDR1 is SQVTM, CDR2 ANQGSEA. Trimming took 3 bases from V and 5 from J; bases not matched to a gene: 2. The entire variable domain, with the rest obtained from reference TRBV29-1 and TRBJ2-5, is as follows: SAVISQKPSRDICQRGTSLTIQCQVDSQVTMMFWYRQQPGQSLTLIATANQGSEATYESGFVIDKFPISRPNLTFSTLTVSNMSPEDSSIYLCSVETGAETQYFGPGTRLLVL.

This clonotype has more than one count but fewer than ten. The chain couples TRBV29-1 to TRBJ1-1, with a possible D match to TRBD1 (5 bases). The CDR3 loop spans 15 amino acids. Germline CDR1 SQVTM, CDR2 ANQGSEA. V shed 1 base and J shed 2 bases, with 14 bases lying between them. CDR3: CSVEGGGRANTEAFF. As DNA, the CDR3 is TGCAGCGTTGAAGGGGGCGGCAGGGCAAACACTGAAGCTTTCTTT.

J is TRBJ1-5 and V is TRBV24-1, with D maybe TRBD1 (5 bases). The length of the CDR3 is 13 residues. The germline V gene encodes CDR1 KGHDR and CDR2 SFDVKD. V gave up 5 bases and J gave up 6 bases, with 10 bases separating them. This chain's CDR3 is CATSAGTSQPQHF. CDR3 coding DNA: TGTGCCACCAGTGCCGGGACTAGTCAGCCCCAGCATTTT.

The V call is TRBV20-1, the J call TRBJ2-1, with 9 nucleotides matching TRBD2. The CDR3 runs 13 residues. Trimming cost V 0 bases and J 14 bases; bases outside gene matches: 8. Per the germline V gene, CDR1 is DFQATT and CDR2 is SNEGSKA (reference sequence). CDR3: CSAREVAGAREFF. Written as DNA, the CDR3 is TGCAGTGCTAGAGAGGTAGCGGGGGCCCGGGAGTTCTTC.

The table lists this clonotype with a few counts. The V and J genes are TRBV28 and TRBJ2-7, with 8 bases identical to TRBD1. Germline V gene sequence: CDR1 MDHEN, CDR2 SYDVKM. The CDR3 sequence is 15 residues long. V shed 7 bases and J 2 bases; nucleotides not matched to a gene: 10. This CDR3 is CASNPPGTGTYEQYF. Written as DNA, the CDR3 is TGTGCCAGCAACCCTCCCGGGACAGGAACCTACGAGCAGTACTTC.

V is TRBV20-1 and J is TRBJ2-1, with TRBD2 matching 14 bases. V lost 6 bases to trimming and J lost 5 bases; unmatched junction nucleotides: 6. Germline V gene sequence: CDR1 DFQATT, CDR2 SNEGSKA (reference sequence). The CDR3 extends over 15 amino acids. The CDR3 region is CSAEGTSGRDNEQFF. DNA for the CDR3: TGCAGTGCCGAAGGGACTAGCGGGAGAGACAATGAGCAGTTCTTC.

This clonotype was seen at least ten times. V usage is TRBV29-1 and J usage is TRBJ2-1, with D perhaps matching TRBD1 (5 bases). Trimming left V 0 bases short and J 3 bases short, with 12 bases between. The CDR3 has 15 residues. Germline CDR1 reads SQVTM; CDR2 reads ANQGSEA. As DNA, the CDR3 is TGCAGCGTTGAAGATTCACAGGACAACTACAATGAGCAGTTCTTC. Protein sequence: CSVEDSQDNYNEQFF.

CDR3 nucleotide sequence: TGCAGTGCGCTTCGGACTAGCGGGATAAGGACAGATACGCAGTATTTT. Protein: CSALRTSGIRTDTQYF. The V call is TRBV20-1, the J call TRBJ2-3; TRBD2 matches at 12 bases. Germline V lookup: CDR1 DFQATT, CDR2 SNEGSKA (reference sequence). CDR3 length: 16 residues. V shed 6 bases and J 3 bases; nucleotides not matched to a gene: 10.

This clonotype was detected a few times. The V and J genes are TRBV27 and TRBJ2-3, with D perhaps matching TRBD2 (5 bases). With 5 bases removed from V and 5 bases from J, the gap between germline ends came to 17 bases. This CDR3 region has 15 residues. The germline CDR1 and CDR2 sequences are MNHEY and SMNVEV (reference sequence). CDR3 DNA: TGTGCCAGCAGTAGGGAAGGAGGCCGGGGAGATACGCAGTATTTT. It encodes CASSREGGRGDTQYF.

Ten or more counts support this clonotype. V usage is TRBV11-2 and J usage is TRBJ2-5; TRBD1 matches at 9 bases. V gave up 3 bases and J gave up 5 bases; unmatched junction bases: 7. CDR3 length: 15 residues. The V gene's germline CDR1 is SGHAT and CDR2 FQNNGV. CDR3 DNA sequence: TGTGCCAGCAGCTTGGTTACAGGGGGCCGGGAGACCCAGTACTTC. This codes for CASSLVTGGRETQYF.

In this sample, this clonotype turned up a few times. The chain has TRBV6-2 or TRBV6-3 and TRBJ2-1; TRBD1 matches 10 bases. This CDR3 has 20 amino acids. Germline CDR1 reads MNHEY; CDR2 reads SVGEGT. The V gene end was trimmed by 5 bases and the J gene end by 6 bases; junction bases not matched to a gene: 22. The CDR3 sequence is CASSSVTSTPGTGASNEQFF. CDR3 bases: TGTGCCAGCAGTAGCGTTACGTCTACCCCCGGGACAGGGGCGTCCAATGAGCAGTTCTTC.

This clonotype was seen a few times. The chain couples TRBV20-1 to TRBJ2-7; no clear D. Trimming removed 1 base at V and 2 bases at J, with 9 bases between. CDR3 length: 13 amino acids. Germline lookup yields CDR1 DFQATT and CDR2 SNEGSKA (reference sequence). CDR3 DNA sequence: TGCAGTGCTAGAGTACCAACCACCTACGAGCAGTACTTC. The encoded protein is CSARVPTTYEQYF.

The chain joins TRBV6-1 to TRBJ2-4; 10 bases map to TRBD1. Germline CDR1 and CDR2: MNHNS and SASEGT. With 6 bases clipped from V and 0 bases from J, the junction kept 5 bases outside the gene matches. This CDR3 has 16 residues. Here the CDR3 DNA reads TGTGCCAGCAGGGGACAGGGGAGTGTAGCCAAAAACATTCAGTACTTC. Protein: CASRGQGSVAKNIQYF.

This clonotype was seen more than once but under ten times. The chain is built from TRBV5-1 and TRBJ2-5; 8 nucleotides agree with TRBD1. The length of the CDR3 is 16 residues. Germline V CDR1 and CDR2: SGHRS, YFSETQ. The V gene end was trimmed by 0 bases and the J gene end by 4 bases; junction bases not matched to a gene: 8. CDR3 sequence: CASSLGDRLGRETQYF. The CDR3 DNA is TGCGCCAGCAGCTTGGGGGACAGGCTTGGGCGAGAGACCCAGTACTTC.

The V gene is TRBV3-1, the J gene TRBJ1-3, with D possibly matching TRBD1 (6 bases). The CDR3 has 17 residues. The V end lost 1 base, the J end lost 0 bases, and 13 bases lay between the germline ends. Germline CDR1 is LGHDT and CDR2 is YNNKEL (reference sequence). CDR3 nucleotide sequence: TGTGCCAGCAGCCAAGGAACAGGGCCTCTCTCTGGAAACACCATATATTTT. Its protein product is CASSQGTGPLSGNTIYF.

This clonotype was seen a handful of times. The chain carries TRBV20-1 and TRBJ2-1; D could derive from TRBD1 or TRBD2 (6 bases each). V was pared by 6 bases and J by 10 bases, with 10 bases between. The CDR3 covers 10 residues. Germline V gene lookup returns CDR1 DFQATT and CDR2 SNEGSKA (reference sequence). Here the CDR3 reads CSAGGGEQFF. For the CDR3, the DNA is TGCAGTGCCGGAGGGGGGGAGCAGTTCTTC.

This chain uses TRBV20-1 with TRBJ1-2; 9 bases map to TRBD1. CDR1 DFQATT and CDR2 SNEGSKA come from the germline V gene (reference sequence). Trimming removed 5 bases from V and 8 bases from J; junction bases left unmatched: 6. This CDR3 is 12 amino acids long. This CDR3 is CSAGTGNGGYTF. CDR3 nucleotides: TGCAGTGCTGGGACAGGGAACGGAGGCTACACCTTC.

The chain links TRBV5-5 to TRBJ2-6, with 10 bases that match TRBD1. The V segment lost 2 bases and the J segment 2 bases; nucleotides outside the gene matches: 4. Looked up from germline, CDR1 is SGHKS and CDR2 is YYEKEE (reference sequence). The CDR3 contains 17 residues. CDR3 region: CASSFRQGAPGANVLTF. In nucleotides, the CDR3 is TGTGCCAGCAGCTTTAGACAGGGGGCGCCTGGGGCCAACGTCCTGACTTTC.

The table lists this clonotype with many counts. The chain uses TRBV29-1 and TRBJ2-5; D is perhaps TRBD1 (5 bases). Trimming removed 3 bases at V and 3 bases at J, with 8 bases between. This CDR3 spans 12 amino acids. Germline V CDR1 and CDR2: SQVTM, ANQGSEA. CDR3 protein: CSVERQKETQYF. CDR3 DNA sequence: TGCAGCGTTGAGCGACAGAAAGAGACCCAGTACTTC.

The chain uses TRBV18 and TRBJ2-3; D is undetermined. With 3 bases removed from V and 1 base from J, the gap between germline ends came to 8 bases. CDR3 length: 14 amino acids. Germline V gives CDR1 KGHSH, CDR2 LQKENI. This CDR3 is CASSPPVGTDTQYF. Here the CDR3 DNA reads TGTGCCAGCTCACCCCCCGTGGGCACAGATACGCAGTATTTT.

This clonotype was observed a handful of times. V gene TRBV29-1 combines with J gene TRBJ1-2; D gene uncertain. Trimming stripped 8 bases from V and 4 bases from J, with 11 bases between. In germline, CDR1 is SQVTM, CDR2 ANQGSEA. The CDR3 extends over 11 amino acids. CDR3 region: CSLRESYGYTF. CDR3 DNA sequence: TGCAGCTTACGGGAAAGCTATGGCTACACCTTC.